What follows are 9 T cell receptor beta chains derived from one specimen sequenced in a study of blood T cell repertoires in COVID-19. Sequencing used immunoSEQ multiplex PCR; TCRdb keeps in-frame clones, though not all of them. Of fewer than 350,000 clones in the sample, 85% to 90% are singletons; the top ten hold roughly 2%. The sample consisted of PBMCs or T cells enriched from blood (not recorded which). These receptors were taken from a woman aged 55-75 years in a cohort exposed to, infected with or recovered from COVID-19 (not recorded which).

The J gene is TRBJ2-2, the V gene TRBV3-1 (or the pseudogene TRBV3-2); a weak D match, TRBD2 (5 bases). Germline assignment: CDR1 LGHDT and CDR2 YNNKEL (reference sequence). This CDR3 has 15 amino acids. Between the trimmed V and J ends, which lost 3 bases and 5 bases, there was a span of 13 bases. The CDR3 nucleotides read TGTGCCAGCAGCCACCTAGGACTGGTAACCGGGGAGCTGTTTTTT. It encodes CASSHLGLVTGELFF.

The chain uses TRBV5-1 and TRBJ1-1, with D unresolved. This CDR3 is 15 amino acids long. Trimming stripped 0 bases from V and 6 bases from J, with 15 bases between. Per germline, CDR1 SGHRS and CDR2 YFSETQ. CDR3 residues: CASSLGVRAGSEAFF. The CDR3 bases are TGCGCCAGCAGCTTGGGGGTCCGGGCGGGCTCTGAAGCTTTCTTT.

This sequence joins TRBV28 and TRBJ1-1; D possibly corresponds to TRBD1 (5 bases). The CDR3 consists of 15 residues. The germline V gene encodes CDR1 MDHEN and CDR2 SYDVKM. Trimming stripped 8 bases from V and 1 base from J, with 17 bases between. The CDR3 sequence: CASHPGGKSNTEAFF. The CDR3, as DNA: TGTGCCAGCCACCCCGGGGGGAAGTCGAACACTGAAGCTTTCTTT.

This chain links TRBV5-6 with TRBJ1-2; D is perhaps TRBD1 (6 bases). V was shortened by 0 bases and J by 5 bases, with 14 bases between the two germline ends. CDR1 and CDR2 (germline): SGHDT, YYEEEE. The CDR3 loop spans 15 amino acids. CDR3 nucleotide sequence: TGTGCCAGCAGCTTGGAGAACAGGGAGGGTTATGGCTACACCTTC. Protein sequence: CASSLENREGYGYTF.

V usage is TRBV28 and J usage is TRBJ1-5; D gene ambiguous. Trimming removed 3 bases at V and 9 bases at J, with 15 bases between. The CDR3 has 14 residues. The germline CDR1 and CDR2 sequences are MDHEN and SYDVKM. CDR3 DNA sequence: TGTGCCAGCAGTTTGGTCAACCCGTGGGCGCCCCAGCATTTT. Translation: CASSLVNPWAPQHF. The full variable domain, with the rest looked up from reference TRBV28 and TRBJ1-5, is DVKVTQSSRYLVKRTGEKVFLECVQDMDHENMFWYRQDPGLGLRLIYFSYDVKMKEKGDIPEGYSVSREKKERFSLILESASTNQTSMYLCASSLVNPWAPQHFGDGTRLSIL.

The rearrangement links TRBV5-1 to TRBJ2-7, with D tentatively TRBD2 (6 bases). The length of the CDR3 is 16 residues. The V gene lost 1 base and the J gene lost 0 bases, with 14 bases spanning the gap. The germline V gene has CDR1 SGHRS and CDR2 YFSETQ. DNA for the CDR3: TGCGCCAGCAGCTTGTCACGCGGGATGAGCTCCTACGAGCAGTACTTC. As protein: CASSLSRGMSSYEQYF.

The chain combines TRBV5-1 with TRBJ2-7; 9 bases map to TRBD1. The CDR3 consists of 16 residues. CDR1 SGHRS and CDR2 YFSETQ come from the germline V gene. The trim removed 4 bases at V and 2 bases at J, leaving 10 bases unmatched. The CDR3 coding sequence is TGCGCCAGCAGCCTCTTAACCGGGACAGGGACCTACGAGCAGTACTTC. Translation gives CASSLLTGTGTYEQYF.

The chain uses TRBV7-6 and TRBJ2-5; 7 bases line up with TRBD2. Germline V gives CDR1 SGHVS, CDR2 FNYEAQ. V was pared by 1 base and J by 1 base, with 6 bases of the junction left unmatched. This CDR3 is 16 amino acids long. The CDR3 is CASSLGVGTTQETQYF. The DNA of the CDR3 is TGTGCCAGCAGCTTAGGGGTTGGGACTACCCAAGAGACCCAGTACTTC.

The chain carries TRBV2 and TRBJ2-1; no clear D. The CDR3 has 11 residues. Trimming left V 9 bases short and J 7 bases short, with 10 bases between. CDR1 and CDR2 (germline): SNHLY, FYNNEI. CDR3 nucleotide sequence: TGTGCCAGATCCCCTAGAAATGAGCAGTTCTTC. Protein: CARSPRNEQFF.